This entry concerns a single T cell receptor beta chain. V shed 6 bases and J 3 bases; nucleotides not matched to a gene: 4. Germline CDR1 is MNHNS and CDR2 is SASEGT. There are 15 residues in the CDR3. The PCR had 60 Vbeta and 13 Jbeta primers. The assay was immunoSEQ multiplex PCR, and TCRdb's table has in-frame clones only and misses some. The sample includes 150,000 to 200,000 clones, 80% of them seen just once. These data belong to a study of cytomegalovirus exposure and HLA in healthy donors. This chain uses TRBV6-1 with TRBJ2-1, with 11 positions matching TRBD2. Specimen: PBMCs. This clonotype was sampled from a woman in her fifties or sixties in good health and CMV-seronegative. CDR3 sequence: CASSPSGGSYNEQFF. In DNA form, the CDR3 reads TGTGCCAGCAGCCCTAGCGGGGGGAGCTACAATGAGCAGTTCTTC.